This section outlines one TCR beta chain sequence together with its context. Its antigen is not identified. The table came from immunoSEQ multiplex PCR; TCRdb's copy has only in-frame clones and leaves some out. This sample has some 120,000 clones, with about 83% found just once. Separation from the approximately 660-subject first cohort characterized the roughly 110-subject validation cohort, to which the donors belonged. This record belongs to a study of cytomegalovirus exposure and HLA in healthy donors. The wider study: The approximately 120 validation repertoires and the approximately 640 first-cohort repertoires shared a platform, a later analysis reported.

Whole-study findings and limits: Researchers counted some 150 TCR beta chains as cytomegalovirus-associated. Subsequent analysis revealed that first-cohort TCR clusters tended to co-occur in the roughly 120 validation repertoires.

Germline assignment: CDR1 SGHVT and CDR2 SQSDAQ. This CDR3 comprises 14 residues. Losses at the gene ends were 5 bases for V and 14 bases for J; bases not matched to a gene: 10. The chain has TRBV7-4 and TRBJ2-1, with 12 bases aligning to TRBD2. Sequenced sample: PBMCs. This receptor was obtained from a woman in her 30s in good health and CMV-seronegative. The CDR3 loop reads CASSPERLAGAEFF. CDR3 DNA: TGTGCCAGCAGCCCGGAGCGACTAGCGGGGGCTGAGTTCTTC.